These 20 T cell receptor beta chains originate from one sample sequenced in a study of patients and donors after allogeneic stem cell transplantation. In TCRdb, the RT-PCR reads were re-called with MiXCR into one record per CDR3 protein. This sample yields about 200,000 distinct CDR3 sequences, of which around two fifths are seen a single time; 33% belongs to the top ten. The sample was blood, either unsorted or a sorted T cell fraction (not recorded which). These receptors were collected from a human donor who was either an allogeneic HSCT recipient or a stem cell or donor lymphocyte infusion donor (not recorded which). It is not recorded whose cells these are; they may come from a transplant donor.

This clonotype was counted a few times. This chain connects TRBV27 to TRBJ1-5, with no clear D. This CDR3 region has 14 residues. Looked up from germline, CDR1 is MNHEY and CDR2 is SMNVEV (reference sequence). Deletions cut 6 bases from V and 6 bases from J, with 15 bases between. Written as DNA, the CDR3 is TGTGCCAGCAGCCAAGGTATCAGGTTTCAGCCCCAGCATTTT. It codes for CASSQGIRFQPQHF.

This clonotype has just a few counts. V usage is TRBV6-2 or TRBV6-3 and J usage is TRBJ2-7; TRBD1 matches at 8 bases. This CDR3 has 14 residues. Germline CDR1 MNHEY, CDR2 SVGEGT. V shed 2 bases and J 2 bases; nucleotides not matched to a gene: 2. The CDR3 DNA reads TGTGCCAGCAGTTACCAGGGGGCACCCTACGAGCAGTACTTC. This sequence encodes CASSYQGAPYEQYF.

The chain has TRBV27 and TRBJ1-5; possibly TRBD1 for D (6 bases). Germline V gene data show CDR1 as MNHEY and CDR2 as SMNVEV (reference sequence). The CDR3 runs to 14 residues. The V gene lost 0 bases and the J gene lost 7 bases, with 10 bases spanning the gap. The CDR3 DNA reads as TGTGCCAGCAGTTTATCCAGGGGTCAACAGCCCCAGCATTTT. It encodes CASSLSRGQQPQHF.

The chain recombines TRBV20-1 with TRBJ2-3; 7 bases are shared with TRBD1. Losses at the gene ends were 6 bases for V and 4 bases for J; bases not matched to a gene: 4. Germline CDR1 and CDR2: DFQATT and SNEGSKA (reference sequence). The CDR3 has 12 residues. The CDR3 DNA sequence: TGCAGTGCAGGGGGCCCCGCAGATACGCAGTATTTT. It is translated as CSAGGPADTQYF.

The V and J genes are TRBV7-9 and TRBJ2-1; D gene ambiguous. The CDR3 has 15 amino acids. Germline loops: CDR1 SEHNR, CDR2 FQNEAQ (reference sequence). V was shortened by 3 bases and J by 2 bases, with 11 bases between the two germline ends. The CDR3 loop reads CASSLLRGTYNEQFF. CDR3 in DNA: TGTGCCAGCAGCTTGCTTCGCGGAACCTACAATGAGCAGTTCTTC.

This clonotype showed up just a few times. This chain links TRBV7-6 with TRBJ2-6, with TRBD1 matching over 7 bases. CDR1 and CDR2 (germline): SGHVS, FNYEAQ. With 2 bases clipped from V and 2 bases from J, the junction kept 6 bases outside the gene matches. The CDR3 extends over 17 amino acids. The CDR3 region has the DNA TGTGCCAGCAGCTTAACAGGGGTAAAAGCTGGGGCCAACGTCCTGACTTTC. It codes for CASSLTGVKAGANVLTF.

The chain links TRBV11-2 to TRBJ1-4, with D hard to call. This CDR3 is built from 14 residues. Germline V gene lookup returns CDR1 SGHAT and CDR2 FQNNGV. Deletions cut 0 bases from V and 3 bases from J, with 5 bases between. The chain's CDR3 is CASSLDYPNEKLFF. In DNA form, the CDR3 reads TGTGCCAGCAGCTTAGATTACCCTAATGAAAAACTGTTTTTT.

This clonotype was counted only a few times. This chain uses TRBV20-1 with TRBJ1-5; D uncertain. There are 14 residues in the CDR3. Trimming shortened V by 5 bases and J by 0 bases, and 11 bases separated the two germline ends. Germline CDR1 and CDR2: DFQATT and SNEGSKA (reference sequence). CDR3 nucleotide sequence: TGCAGTGCTGAGCGGGCAAATAGCAATCAGCCCCAGCATTTT. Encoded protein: CSAERANSNQPQHF.

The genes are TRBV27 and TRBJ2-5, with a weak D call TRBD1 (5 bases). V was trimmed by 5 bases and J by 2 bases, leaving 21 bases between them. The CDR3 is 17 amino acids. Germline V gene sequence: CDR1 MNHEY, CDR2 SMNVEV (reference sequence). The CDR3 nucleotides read TGTGCCAGCAGTAACAGAAGACAGTTTCATTTTCAAGAGACCCAGTACTTC. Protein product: CASSNRRQFHFQETQYF.

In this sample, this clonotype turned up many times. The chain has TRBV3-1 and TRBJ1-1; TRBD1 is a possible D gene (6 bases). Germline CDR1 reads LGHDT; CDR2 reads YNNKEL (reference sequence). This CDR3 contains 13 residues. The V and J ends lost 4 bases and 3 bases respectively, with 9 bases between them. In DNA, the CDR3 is TGTGCCAGCAGCCCTTACAGGGACACTGAAGCTTTCTTT. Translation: CASSPYRDTEAFF.

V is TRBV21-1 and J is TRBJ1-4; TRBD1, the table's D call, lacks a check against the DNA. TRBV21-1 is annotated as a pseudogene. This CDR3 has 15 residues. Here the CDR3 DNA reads TGTGCCAGCAGCCGCCGACAGGGAACTAATGAAAAACTGTTTTTT. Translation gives CASSRRQGTNEKLFF.

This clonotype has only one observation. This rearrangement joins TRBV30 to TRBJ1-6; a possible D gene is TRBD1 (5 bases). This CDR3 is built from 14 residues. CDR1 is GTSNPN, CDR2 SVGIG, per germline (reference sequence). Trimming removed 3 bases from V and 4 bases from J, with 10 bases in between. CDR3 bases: TGTGCCTGGAGCGCGACAGATTATAATTCACCCCTCCACTTT. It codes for CAWSATDYNSPLHF. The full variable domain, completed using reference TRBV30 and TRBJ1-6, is SQTIHQWPATLVQPVGSPLSLECTVEGTSNPNLYWYRQAAGRGLQLLFYSVGIGQISSEVPQNLSASRPQDRQFILSSKKLLLSDSGFYLCAWSATDYNSPLHFGNGTRLTVT.

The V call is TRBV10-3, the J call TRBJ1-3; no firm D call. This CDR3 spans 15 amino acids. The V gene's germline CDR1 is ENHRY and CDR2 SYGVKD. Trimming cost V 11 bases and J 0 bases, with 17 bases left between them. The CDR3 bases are TGTGCCGCAACCGGTGACGGAAGCTCTGGAAACACCATATATTTT. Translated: CAATGDGSSGNTIYF.

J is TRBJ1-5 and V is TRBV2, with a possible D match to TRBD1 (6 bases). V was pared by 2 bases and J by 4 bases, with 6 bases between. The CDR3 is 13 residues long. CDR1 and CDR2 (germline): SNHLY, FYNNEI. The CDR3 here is CASSEQGNQPQHF. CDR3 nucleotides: TGTGCCAGCAGTGAACAGGGGAATCAGCCCCAGCATTTT.

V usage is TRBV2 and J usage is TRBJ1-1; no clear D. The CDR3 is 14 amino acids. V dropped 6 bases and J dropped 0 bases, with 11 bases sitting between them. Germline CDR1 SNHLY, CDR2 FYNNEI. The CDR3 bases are TGTGCCAGCAGGGCCCTAATTATGAACACTGAAGCTTTCTTT. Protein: CASRALIMNTEAFF.

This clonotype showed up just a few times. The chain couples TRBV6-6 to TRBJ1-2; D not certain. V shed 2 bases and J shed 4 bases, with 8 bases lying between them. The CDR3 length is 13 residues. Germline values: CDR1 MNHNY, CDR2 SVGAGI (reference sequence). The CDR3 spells CASSYGILYGYTF. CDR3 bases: TGTGCCAGCAGTTACGGGATTCTCTATGGCTACACCTTC.

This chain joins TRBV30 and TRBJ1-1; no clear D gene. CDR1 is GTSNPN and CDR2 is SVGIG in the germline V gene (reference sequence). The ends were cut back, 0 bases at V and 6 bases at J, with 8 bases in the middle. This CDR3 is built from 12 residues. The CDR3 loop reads CAWSVGGAEAFF. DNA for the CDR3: TGTGCCTGGAGTGTAGGCGGGGCTGAAGCTTTCTTT. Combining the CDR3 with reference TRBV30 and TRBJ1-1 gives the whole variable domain SQTIHQWPATLVQPVGSPLSLECTVEGTSNPNLYWYRQAAGRGLQLLFYSVGIGQISSEVPQNLSASRPQDRQFILSSKKLLLSDSGFYLCAWSVGGAEAFFGQGTRLTVV.

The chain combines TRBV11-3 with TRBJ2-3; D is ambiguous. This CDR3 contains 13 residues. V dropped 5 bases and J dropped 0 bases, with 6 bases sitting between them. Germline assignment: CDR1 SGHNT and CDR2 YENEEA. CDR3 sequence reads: CASSLSSTDTQYF. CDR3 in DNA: TGTGCCAGCAGCCTATCTAGCACAGATACGCAGTATTTT.

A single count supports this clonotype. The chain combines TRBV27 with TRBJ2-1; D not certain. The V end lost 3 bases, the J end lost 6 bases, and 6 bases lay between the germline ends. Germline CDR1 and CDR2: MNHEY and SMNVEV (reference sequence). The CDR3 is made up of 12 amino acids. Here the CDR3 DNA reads TGTGCCAGCAGTTTGTGCCGCAATGAGCAGTTCTTC. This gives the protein CASSLCRNEQFF.

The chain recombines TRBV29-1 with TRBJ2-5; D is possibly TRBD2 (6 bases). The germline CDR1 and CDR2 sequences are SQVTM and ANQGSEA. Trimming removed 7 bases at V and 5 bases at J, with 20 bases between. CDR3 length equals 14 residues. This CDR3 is CSAEGAVPGETQYF. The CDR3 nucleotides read TGCAGCGCGGAGGGTGCAGTCCCTGGGGAGACCCAGTACTTC.